Listed below are T cell receptor beta chains from one sample, sequenced in a study of T cells in Graves' hyperthyroidism and ophthalmopathy. Each CDR3 protein gets one entry after TCRdb re-called the multiplex PCR reads with MiXCR. The sample contains some 200,000 distinct CDR3 sequences, under 20% of which appear only once. The sample consisted of blood. These receptors originate from a man aged 50 to 59 with Graves' hyperthyroidism. The CDR3 runs from the conserved cysteine through the conserved F or W. D genes are given only for firm matches. The size entry is marked missing in some rows and otherwise reads once, few, many or a size class.

few	TRBD1	TRBV6-5	TRBJ1-2	TGTGCCAGCAGTTATTGGACAGGGGAAGGCTACACCTTC	CASSYWTGEGYTF
many	NA	TRBV24-1	TRBJ1-2	TGTGCCACCAGTGATATAAATGTTAACTATGGCTACACCTTC	CATSDINVNYGYTF
many	NA	TRBV30	TRBJ2-3	TGTGCCTGGAGTCAGAGCACAGATACGCAGTATTTT	CAWSQSTDTQYF
many	NA	TRBV6-6	TRBJ2-2	TGTGCCAGCAGTTACGTGGGGTCAAACACCGGGGAGCTGTTTTTT	CASSYVGSNTGELFF
few	NA	TRBV7-9	TRBJ2-7	TGTGCCAGCAGCCCCAGGGGTAAGCAATCCTACGAGCAGTACTTC	CASSPRGKQSYEQYF
many	TRBD1	TRBV30	TRBJ1-2	TGTGCCTGGAGTGGACAGGGCTATGGCTACACCTTC	CAWSGQGYGYTF
many	NA	TRBV28	TRBJ1-1	TGTGCCAGCACCTGGGCCAACACTGAAGCTTTCTTT	CASTWANTEAFF
NA	TRBD1	TRBV15	TRBJ2-7	TGTGCCACCAGCACGACAGGGGGTTACGAGCAGTACTTC	CATSTTGGYEQYF
few	NA	TRBV19	TRBJ1-5	TGTGCCAGTAACATTTGGGAGGGACGCAATCAGCCCCAGCATTTT	CASNIWEGRNQPQHF
many	TRBD1	TRBV7-2	TRBJ2-3	TGTGCCAGCAGCCCAAATACAGGGGGAGGTACGCAGTATTTT	CASSPNTGGGTQYF
few	NA	TRBV6-6	TRBJ2-5	TGTGCCAGCAGTTACTCTCCTGCGAACACTGTGCTTCAAGAGACCCAGTACTTC	CASSYSPANTVLQETQYF